This section outlines one T cell receptor (beta chain) sequence together with its context. Authors' methods: By means of reference gene primer amplification, nucleated cell counts were estimated. Method: immunoSEQ multiplex PCR; TCRdb's copy keeps in-frame clones and lacks some. V and J calls and clone size are copied from that table; D and trimming were computed from the DNA. The table lists around 170,000 clones, 65% to 85% of them singletons. This sample was included in a study of blood T cell repertoires in COVID-19. Study-wide context: The samples span acute and convalescent COVID-19 from the United States, Italy and Spain.

With V trimmed by 4 bases and J by 7 bases, 7 bases remained unmatched. CDR3 length equals 15 residues. CDR1 and CDR2 (germline): ENHRY, SYGVKD. This receptor was identified in a woman in her sixties with acute or convalescent COVID-19. Sequences were obtained from peripheral blood. The V and J genes are TRBV10-3 and TRBJ2-1, with TRBD1 identical over 10 bases. CDR3: CAISGGDRGGNEQFF. In DNA form, the CDR3 reads TGTGCCATCAGTGGCGGGGACAGGGGCGGTAATGAGCAGTTCTTC.